Sequencing of this TCR beta chain was carried out in a study of cytomegalovirus exposure and HLA in healthy donors. Both 60 Vbeta primers and 13 Jbeta primers went into the PCR. Data came from immunoSEQ multiplex PCR; TCRdb stores just in-frame clones and leaves some out. The profile shows 55,000 to 75,000 clones, around four fifths of them singletons. The germline V and J ends were trimmed by 3 bases and 6 bases, with 9 bases remaining between them. The CDR3 consists of 13 residues. In germline, CDR1 is MNHEY, CDR2 SMNVEV (reference sequence). Sequenced sample: PBMCs. The chain is built from TRBV27 and TRBJ1-5; D may be TRBD1 (5 bases). The clonotype was recovered from a girl aged 5-17 years in good health and CMV-seropositive. This CDR3 is CASSFGGTQPQHF. In DNA, the CDR3 is TGTGCCAGCAGTTTCGGGGGTACTCAGCCCCAGCATTTT.